This T cell receptor beta chain was captured by sequencing in a study of blood T cell repertoires in COVID-19. Study overall: The samples span acute and convalescent COVID-19 from the United States, Italy and Spain. The cDNA or gDNA used as material had been derived from T cells, B-cell-depleted T cells, or PBMCs.

Trimming took 8 bases from V and 9 from J, leaving 14 bases between them. Germline values: CDR1 MNHEY, CDR2 SVGAGI. The CDR3 consists of 13 residues. The Seattle patients, enrolled during active infection, were followed longitudinally. How the authors handled the data: It was from reference gene primer amplification that nucleated cell counts were estimated. The data were produced by immunoSEQ multiplex PCR, yet TCRdb's version contains in-frame clones alone and is incomplete. V, J and clone size derive from that table, while D and trimming were established from the DNA sequence. Counted here are nearly 350,000 clones, 88% occurring once; the ten biggest clones make up just under 7.5%.

The J gene is TRBJ1-6, the V gene TRBV6-5, with D maybe TRBD1 (5 bases). Sequencing used peripheral blood. This receptor was identified in a woman aged 70 to 79 with COVID-19, enrolled during active disease. The CDR3 DNA follows: TGTGCCAGCGGGGCCCCGGCAACTTCACCCCTCCACTTT. Translated: CASGAPATSPLHF.